One sample yielded the 14 T cell receptor beta chains listed below, sequenced in a study of cytomegalovirus exposure and HLA in healthy donors (dated by TCRdb to 2016 to 2017). The method was the immunoSEQ multiplex PCR assay. The multiplex PCR relied on a mix of 60 forward primers for TCR Vbeta segments and 13 reverse primers for TCR Jbeta segments. The source is immuneACCESS, and TCRdb retained only in-frame sequences with V and J called. Part of the clones is not carried over; for the studies checked, unresolved V genes explain less than half of this, and the remainder is unexplained. The sample records more than 140,000 clones, over 70% of which are singletons. The ten most abundant clones make up 4.5% to 6% of the sample. The specimen sequenced was PBMCs. Receptor source: a man in his thirties or forties in good health and CMV-seropositive.

The rearrangement uses TRBV7-2 and TRBJ2-7; weak D call: TRBD2 (5 bases). CDR1 and CDR2 (germline): SGHTA, FQGNSA. The CDR3 totals 15 residues. Trimming took 5 bases from V and 0 from J, leaving 14 bases between them. CDR3: CASSRTRTSSYEQYF. CDR3 coding DNA: TGTGCCAGCAGCCGTACCAGGACTTCCTCCTACGAGCAGTACTTC.

V gene TRBV7-9 combines with J gene TRBJ2-1, with TRBD2 matching over 7 bases. With 1 base clipped from V and 10 bases from J, the junction kept 10 bases outside the gene matches. From germline, CDR1 is SEHNR and CDR2 FQNEAQ (reference sequence). This CDR3 is built from 15 residues. The CDR3 bases are TGTGCCAGCAGCTTAGGAGGACTAGGTGTCACCGAGCAGTTCTTC. Its protein product is CASSLGGLGVTEQFF.

This sequence joins TRBV5-6 and TRBJ2-7; 8 nucleotides line up with TRBD1. This CDR3 has 14 amino acids. V lost 3 bases to trimming and J lost 4 bases; unmatched junction nucleotides: 6. CDR1 SGHDT and CDR2 YYEEEE come from the germline V gene. The CDR3 bases are TGTGCCAGCAGCTCCGACAGGGGAGCGTACGAGCAGTACTTC. Amino acid sequence: CASSSDRGAYEQYF.

This chain connects TRBV5-1 to TRBJ2-5; 7 bases are a match to TRBD2. The end of the DNA is better explained by TRBJ2-7, so the J call may be wrong. From germline, CDR1 is SGHRS and CDR2 YFSETQ. This CDR3 spans 16 amino acids. CDR3 DNA: TGCGCCAGCAGCTCGCAACTAGCGTCGAGCTCCTACGAGCAGTACTTC. As protein: CASSSQLASSSYEQYF.

The chain carries TRBV27 and TRBJ1-5; 9 bases fit TRBD1. The CDR3 is 18 residues long. Germline loops: CDR1 MNHEY, CDR2 SMNVEV (reference sequence). Trimming took 2 bases from V and 7 from J; bases not matched to a gene: 15. CDR3 amino acids: CASSLTTRTGVVGQPQHF. Written as DNA, the CDR3 is TGTGCCAGCAGTTTAACCACCAGGACAGGGGTGGTAGGGCAGCCCCAGCATTTT.

This clone was detected once. V gene TRBV30 combines with J gene TRBJ1-1, with 9 bases aligning to TRBD1. The CDR3 sequence is 16 residues long. J was trimmed by 3 bases and V by 5 bases; bases with no gene match: 13. From germline, CDR1 is GTSNPN and CDR2 SVGIG (reference sequence). CDR3 region: CAWWSPGQGIDTEAFF. CDR3 sequence (DNA): TGTGCCTGGTGGAGTCCGGGACAGGGTATAGACACTGAAGCTTTCTTT.

V is TRBV28 and J is TRBJ1-5, with 8 nucleotides matching TRBD1. After removal of 6 bases from V and 5 bases from J, the junction contained 3 bases not matched to a gene. Germline V gene sequence: CDR1 MDHEN, CDR2 SYDVKM. The CDR3 length is 13 residues. The CDR3 region has the DNA TGTGCCAGCAGCGACAGGGGTTATCAGCCCCAGCATTTT. Translation gives CASSDRGYQPQHF. The full variable domain, completed using reference TRBV28 and TRBJ1-5, is DVKVTQSSRYLVKRTGEKVFLECVQDMDHENMFWYRQDPGLGLRLIYFSYDVKMKEKGDIPEGYSVSREKKERFSLILESASTNQTSMYLCASSDRGYQPQHFGDGTRLSIL.

This chain joins TRBV10-1 and TRBJ2-5; no firm D call. Germline CDR1 WNHNN, CDR2 SYGVQD (reference sequence). V was pared by 5 bases and J by 4 bases, with 14 bases between. The CDR3 is 14 amino acids. The CDR3 nucleotides are TGCGCCAGCAGTCGCCAAAACGAGGTAGAGACCCAGTACTTC. Protein: CASSRQNEVETQYF.

The rearrangement joins TRBV4-2 to TRBJ2-1; 13 nucleotides agree with TRBD2. The ends lost 0 bases at V and 2 bases at J; junction bases unmatched: 7. CDR3 length: 19 residues. Germline V gene data show CDR1 as LGHNA and CDR2 as YNFKEQ. The CDR3: CASSQDPRLAGGAYNEQFF. In DNA, the CDR3 is TGTGCCAGCAGCCAAGATCCCCGACTAGCGGGAGGTGCCTACAATGAGCAGTTCTTC.

This chain connects TRBV7-9 to TRBJ2-5; TRBD1 is a possible D gene (6 bases). Per the germline V gene, CDR1 is SEHNR and CDR2 is FQNEAQ (reference sequence). The CDR3 is 13 amino acids. V lost 5 bases, J lost 2 bases, and 9 bases lay in between. CDR3 bases: TGTGCCAGCAGCACCGGACAGCAAGAGACCCAGTACTTC. Translation: CASSTGQQETQYF.

This clone was found once. Different DNA sequences within this sample yield the same CDR3. The rearrangement uses TRBV30 and TRBJ2-5; the D gene is possibly TRBD1 (6 bases). The J call may not be correct, given that the DNA end is closer to TRBJ2-7. The CDR3 runs to 12 residues. CDR1 and CDR2 from the germline V gene are GTSNPN and SVGIG (reference sequence). CDR3 sequence (DNA): TGTGCCTGGAGTTTAACAGGGAGCGAGCAGTACTTC. Translated: CAWSLTGSEQYF.

This clone has a single count. The chain combines TRBV27 with TRBJ2-1; D may be TRBD1 (5 bases). V lost 5 bases, J lost 6 bases, and 14 bases lay in between. Germline V gene sequence: CDR1 MNHEY, CDR2 SMNVEV (reference sequence). The length of the CDR3 is 14 residues. CDR3 residues: CASSPIDSPNEQFF. CDR3 DNA: TGTGCCAGCAGTCCGATAGACAGTCCCAATGAGCAGTTCTTC.

V is TRBV5-8 and J is TRBJ2-4; tentative D call: TRBD1 (6 bases). This CDR3 has 16 amino acids. Germline values: CDR1 SGHTS, CDR2 YDEGEE. Trimming shortened V by 0 bases and J by 0 bases, and 10 bases separated the two germline ends. The CDR3 DNA reads as TGTGCCAGCAGCTTGGGACAGGTCCTAGCCAAAAACATTCAGTACTTC. This encodes CASSLGQVLAKNIQYF.

This clone was seen a single time. The chain is built from TRBV28 and TRBJ1-1; 12 nucleotides line up with TRBD1. V gave up 3 bases and J gave up 8 bases; unmatched junction bases: 7. The CDR3 is 15 amino acids. Germline V lookup: CDR1 MDHEN, CDR2 SYDVKM. The CDR3 is CASSFWGQGAGEAFF. The CDR3 nucleotides are TGTGCCAGCAGTTTCTGGGGACAGGGGGCGGGGGAAGCTTTCTTT.